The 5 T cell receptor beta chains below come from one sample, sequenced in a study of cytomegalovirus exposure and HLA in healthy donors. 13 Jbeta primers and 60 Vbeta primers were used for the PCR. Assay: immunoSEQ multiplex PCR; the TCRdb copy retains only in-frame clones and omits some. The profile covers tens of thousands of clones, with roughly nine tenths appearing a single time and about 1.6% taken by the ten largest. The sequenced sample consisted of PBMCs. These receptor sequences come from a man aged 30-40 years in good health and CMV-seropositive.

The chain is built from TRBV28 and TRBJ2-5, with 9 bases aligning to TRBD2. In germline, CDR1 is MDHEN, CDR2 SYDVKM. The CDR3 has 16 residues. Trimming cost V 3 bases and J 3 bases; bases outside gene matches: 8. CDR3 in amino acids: CASSFLVGLAKETQYF. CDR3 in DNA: TGTGCCAGCAGTTTTCTCGTAGGACTAGCGAAAGAGACCCAGTACTTC.

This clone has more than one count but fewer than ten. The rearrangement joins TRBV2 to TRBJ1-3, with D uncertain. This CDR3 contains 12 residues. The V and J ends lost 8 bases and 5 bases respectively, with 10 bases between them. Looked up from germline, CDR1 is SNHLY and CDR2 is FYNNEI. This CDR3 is CASFGRRNTIYF. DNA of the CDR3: TGTGCCAGCTTCGGCAGGAGAAACACCATATATTTT.

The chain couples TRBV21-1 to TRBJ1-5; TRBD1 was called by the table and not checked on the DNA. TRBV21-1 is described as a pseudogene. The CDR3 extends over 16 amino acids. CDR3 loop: CASSKRTGDSNQPQHF. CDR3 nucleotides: TGTGCCAGCAGCAAAAGAACAGGGGATAGCAATCAGCCCCAGCATTTT.

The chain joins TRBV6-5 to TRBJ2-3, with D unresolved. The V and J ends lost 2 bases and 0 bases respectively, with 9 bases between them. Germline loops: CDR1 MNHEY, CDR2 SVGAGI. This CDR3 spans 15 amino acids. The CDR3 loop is CASSYGQPSTDTQYF. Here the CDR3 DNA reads TGTGCCAGCAGTTACGGGCAGCCTAGCACAGATACGCAGTATTTT.

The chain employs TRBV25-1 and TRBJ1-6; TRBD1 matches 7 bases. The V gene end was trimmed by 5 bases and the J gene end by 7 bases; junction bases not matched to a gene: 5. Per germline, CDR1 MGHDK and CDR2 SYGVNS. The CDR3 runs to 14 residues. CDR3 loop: CASSSTGLNSPLHF. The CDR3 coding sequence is TGTGCCAGCAGTTCGACAGGGTTAAATTCACCCCTCCACTTT.